This TCR beta chain was identified in a study of PD-L1 blockade in urothelial cancer. Study-wide background: Researchers looked at the blood 3 weeks (second dose) and 6 weeks after treatment began. Whole-study results and caveats: Pretreatment peripheral blood TCR clonality that fell below the median predicted better survival among the patients studied.

Each PCR reaction had synthetic TCR analog templates spiked into it. Profiling relied on immunoSEQ multiplex PCR, and the TCRdb table lists in-frame clones only, not all of them. The sample has some 35,000 clones, 82% seen once; the top ten hold more than 15%. Concerning this clone itself: Its antigen is as yet unknown.

Sample: PBMCs, taken around atezolizumab (anti-PD-L1) treatment. The clonotype comes from a man between 60 and 70 years old with urothelial cancer.

The CDR3 is CASSPGLAGGSGGELFF. The CDR3 DNA reads TGTGCCAGCAGCCCAGGACTAGCGGGGGGGTCTGGCGGGGAGCTGTTTTTT. This chain joins TRBV5-4 and TRBJ2-2; 15 nucleotides line up with TRBD2. V dropped 4 bases and J dropped 7; count of bases not matched to a gene: 8. The CDR3 covers 17 residues. Germline V gene lookup returns CDR1 SGHNT and CDR2 YYREEE (reference sequence). Based on the CDR3 plus reference TRBV5-4 and TRBJ2-2, the full variable domain is ETGVTQSPTHLIKTRGQQVTLRCSSQSGHNTVSWYQQALGQGPQFIFQYYREEENGRGNFPPRFSGLQFPNYSSELNVNALELDDSALYLCASSPGLAGGSGGELFFGEGSRLTVL.